The 28 T cell receptor beta chains listed next were all sequenced from one sample in a study of monozygotic twins with inflammatory bowel disease. After re-calling the 5' RACE reads, TCRdb lists one entry per CDR3 protein, DNA absent. The sample totals 300,000 to 400,000 distinct CDR3 sequences. The sequenced material came from blood. Receptors were obtained from a human donor with ulcerative colitis or Crohn's disease, or a healthy co-twin of an affected twin (not recorded which).

The chain joins TRBV5-1 to TRBJ2-1; lacking DNA, the TRBD1 call made by TCRdb goes unchecked. Germline V gene lookup returns CDR1 SGHRS and CDR2 YFSETQ. This CDR3 has 16 amino acids. The CDR3 sequence: CASSTSPGQGYNEQFF.

The chain has TRBV5-1 and TRBJ1-4; lacking DNA, the TRBD1 call made by TCRdb goes unchecked. The germline gives CDR1 SGHRS, CDR2 YFSETQ. This CDR3 spans 15 amino acids. CDR3 sequence reads: CASSLAGHRNEKLFF.

The chain recombines TRBV7-8 with TRBJ2-3; TCRdb designates TRBD2, a call that cannot be tested without DNA. Germline CDR1 SGHVS, CDR2 FQNEAQ. The CDR3 runs 16 residues. CDR3 protein: CASSSELTSATDTQYF.

The rearrangement links TRBV7-2 to TRBJ2-1. The germline gives CDR1 SGHTA, CDR2 FQGNSA. The CDR3 extends over 15 amino acids. CDR3 sequence: CASSFSGGLYNEQFF.

V and J are TRBV7-2 and TRBJ1-1; the D call of TRBD1 rests on TCRdb alone, since no DNA is present to check it. Germline V gene sequence: CDR1 SGHTA, CDR2 FQGNSA. This CDR3 has 14 residues. CDR3 protein: CASSPAGGMIEAFF.

The chain recombines TRBV10-3 with TRBJ2-5; checking the TCRdb D call of TRBD1 is not possible without DNA. The CDR3 extends over 15 amino acids. The germline CDR1 and CDR2 sequences are ENHRY and SYGVKD. This chain's CDR3 is CAISEPRGPGETQYF.

The rearrangement uses TRBV12-3 or TRBV12-4 and TRBJ1-6; without DNA, the TCRdb call of TRBD1 cannot be checked. The CDR3 spans 13 residues. The CDR3 here is CASSFQGNSPLHF.

V gene TRBV14 combines with J gene TRBJ2-7; TCRdb indicates TRBD2, and absent DNA this call remains unverified. The CDR3 is 11 residues long. Germline CDR1 SGHDN, CDR2 FVKESK. The CDR3 sequence is CASRAGHEQYF.

This rearrangement joins TRBV20-1 to TRBJ2-2; the TRBD1 assignment by TCRdb is unverifiable without DNA. Germline CDR1 reads DFQATT; CDR2 reads SNEGSKA (reference sequence). This CDR3 is 17 amino acids long. The CDR3 region is CSARDRGQGVSTGELFF.

The chain has TRBV20-1 and TRBJ2-2; TCRdb proposes TRBD1, but this gene call is untestable without DNA. Germline V gene lookup returns CDR1 DFQATT and CDR2 SNEGSKA (reference sequence). The CDR3 sequence is 15 residues long. CDR3 loop: CSASSYRENTGELFF.

The rearrangement joins TRBV5-1 to TRBJ2-1; TCRdb's assignment of TRBD1 cannot be checked, as there is no DNA. The CDR3 runs to 13 residues. Germline loops: CDR1 SGHRS, CDR2 YFSETQ. The CDR3 here is CASNTGVHNEQFF.

V usage is TRBV5-1 and J usage is TRBJ2-2; TCRdb reports TRBD1, a call that lacks DNA to check it against. This CDR3 contains 15 residues. CDR1 is SGHRS, CDR2 YFSETQ, per germline. The CDR3 spells CASSFDGMNTGELFF.

This CDR3 is CASRPTGGSYEQYF. The chain employs TRBV28 and TRBJ2-7. Per the germline V gene, CDR1 is MDHEN and CDR2 is SYDVKM. This CDR3 region has 14 residues.

This sequence joins TRBV7-8 and TRBJ2-2. Germline CDR1 reads SGHVS; CDR2 reads FQNEAQ. The CDR3 covers 12 residues. CDR3 amino acids: CASSLTSGELFF. Looking up the rest from reference TRBV7-8 and TRBJ2-2 gives the full variable domain: GAGVSQSPRYKVAKRGQDVALRCDPISGHVSLFWYQQALGQGPEFLTYFQNEAQLDKSGLPSDRFFAERPEGSVSTLKIQRTQQEDSAVYLCASSLTSGELFFGEGSRLTVL.

The chain has TRBV7-2 and TRBJ2-2; there is no DNA to check the TCRdb D call of TRBD1. From germline, CDR1 is SGHTA and CDR2 FQGNSA. The CDR3 contains 15 residues. CDR3 sequence reads: CASSLTGMRHGELFF.

This chain joins TRBV20-1 and TRBJ1-2; the D gene TCRdb calls, TRBD1, cannot be checked with no DNA. The CDR3 length is 14 residues. Germline CDR1 DFQATT, CDR2 SNEGSKA (reference sequence). This CDR3 is CSARLPGGAYGYTF.

The rearrangement links TRBV10-3 to TRBJ1-2; TCRdb proposes TRBD1, but this gene call is untestable without DNA. The CDR3 runs to 15 residues. CDR1 and CDR2 (germline): ENHRY, SYGVKD. CDR3 protein: CAISDPRDREYGYTF.

The rearrangement joins TRBV6-2 or TRBV6-3 to TRBJ2-7. CDR3 length: 13 residues. Germline lookup yields CDR1 MNHEY and CDR2 SVGEGT. The CDR3 reads CASSYHPSHEQYF.

The chain has TRBV20-1 and TRBJ2-1; there is no DNA to check the TCRdb D call of TRBD2. This CDR3 is 14 amino acids long. The germline gives CDR1 DFQATT, CDR2 SNEGSKA (reference sequence). CDR3 amino acids: CSAAAGGSYNEQFF.

The chain has TRBV7-2 and TRBJ1-1; TCRdb lists TRBD1, though no DNA is available to test this call. The CDR3 sequence is 13 residues long. Germline V lookup: CDR1 SGHTA, CDR2 FQGNSA. The CDR3 loop is CASSLGQATEAFF.

The gene calls are TRBV27 and TRBJ2-1; TCRdb designates TRBD1, a call that cannot be tested without DNA. Per the germline V gene, CDR1 is MNHEY and CDR2 is SMNVEV (reference sequence). This CDR3 is 16 amino acids long. The CDR3 reads CASTTLLTGISSEQFF.

This sequence joins TRBV5-1 and TRBJ1-2; checking the TCRdb D call of TRBD1 is not possible without DNA. The length of the CDR3 is 14 residues. Germline-derived CDR1 and CDR2 are SGHRS and YFSETQ. The CDR3 sequence: CASSLTQGHYGYTF. The variable domain in full, completed from reference TRBV5-1 and TRBJ1-2, reads KAGVTQTPRYLIKTRGQQVTLSCSPISGHRSVSWYQQTPGQGLQFLFEYFSETQRNKGNFPGRFSGRQFSNSRSEMNVSTLELGDSALYLCASSLTQGHYGYTFGSGTRLTVV.

This chain uses TRBV20-1 with TRBJ1-1; TCRdb's D call, TRBD1, is unchecked because there is no DNA. There are 15 residues in the CDR3. From germline, CDR1 is DFQATT and CDR2 SNEGSKA (reference sequence). CDR3 sequence: CSARIPGQLNTEAFF.

The CDR3 sequence is CASSLGGITDTQYF. The V and J genes are TRBV7-3 and TRBJ2-3; the TCRdb D gene call, TRBD1, has no DNA to confirm it. Germline loops: CDR1 SGHTA, CDR2 FQGTGA. The CDR3 is made up of 14 amino acids.

This CDR3 is CGAWVEYNSPLHF. The genes are TRBV20-1 and TRBJ1-6; TCRdb's D call of TRBD1 is untestable without DNA. The CDR3 covers 13 residues. Germline CDR1 DFQATT, CDR2 SNEGSKA (reference sequence).

V is TRBV29-1 and J is TRBJ2-7; TCRdb names TRBD2, which stays unverified in the absence of DNA. CDR1 SQVTM and CDR2 ANQGSEA come from the germline V gene. The CDR3 runs to 12 residues. This CDR3 is CSVDLAGYEQYF.

The chain combines TRBV5-1 with TRBJ2-7; TCRdb names TRBD2, which stays unverified in the absence of DNA. This CDR3 has 14 residues. Per germline, CDR1 SGHRS and CDR2 YFSETQ. The chain's CDR3 is CASGPGLTTYEQYF.

The rearrangement uses TRBV9 and TRBJ2-5; TCRdb outputs TRBD2, but without DNA this stays unchecked. The CDR3 spans 13 residues. Germline V gives CDR1 SGDLS, CDR2 YYNGEE. This CDR3 reads CASNRRGAETQYF.